One and the same sample provided the 30 T cell receptor beta chains below, sequenced in a study of cytomegalovirus exposure and HLA in healthy donors. Amplification used 60 Vbeta primers and 13 Jbeta primers. Sequenced by immunoSEQ multiplex PCR; TCRdb stores in-frame clones only, minus some. The sample shows some 98,000 clones, approximately 70% of them seen only once. The specimen sequenced was PBMCs. The source is a man aged 45-65 years in good health and CMV-seronegative.

The chain uses TRBV12-2 and TRBJ2-5; the table's D call, TRBD1, was not checked against the DNA. TRBV12-2 is recorded as a pseudogene. This CDR3 has 15 residues. In DNA form, the CDR3 reads TGTGCAAGTCGCTTACCACAGGGGGCGGGAGAGACCCAGTACTTC. As protein: CASRLPQGAGETQYF.

The chain combines TRBV6-6 with TRBJ1-1; 9 bases are shared with TRBD1. Germline CDR1 and CDR2: MNHNY and SVGAGI (reference sequence). The CDR3 is made up of 14 amino acids. Trimming took 5 bases from V and 5 from J; bases not matched to a gene: 6. The CDR3 is CASSQDRGWTEAFF. The CDR3 bases are TGTGCCAGCAGTCAAGACAGGGGGTGGACTGAAGCTTTCTTT.

This clone was detected a few times. This rearrangement joins TRBV19 to TRBJ1-1; no firm D call. Germline V gives CDR1 LNHDA, CDR2 SQIVND (reference sequence). Between the trimmed V and J ends, which lost 7 bases and 3 bases, there was a span of 12 bases. The CDR3 covers 13 residues. In DNA, the CDR3 is TGTGCCAGTAAGCGGCAGATGGACACTGAAGCTTTCTTT. Translated: CASKRQMDTEAFF.

The chain is built from TRBV6-5 and TRBJ1-1, with 7 bases matching TRBD1. The CDR3 extends over 13 amino acids. With V trimmed by 7 bases and J by 3 bases, 5 bases remained unmatched. Germline assignment: CDR1 MNHEY and CDR2 SVGAGI. This chain's CDR3 is CASNRGKDTEAFF. Written as DNA, the CDR3 is TGTGCCAGCAACAGGGGTAAGGACACTGAAGCTTTCTTT.

This clone appeared a few times. The chain carries TRBV5-1 and TRBJ2-3; tentatively, D is TRBD1 (6 bases). The ends were cut back, 2 bases at V and 5 bases at J, with 12 bases in the middle. This CDR3 has 14 residues. CDR1 and CDR2 from the germline V gene are SGHRS and YFSETQ. The CDR3 loop is CASSFNDRIDTQYF. The DNA of the CDR3 is TGCGCCAGCAGCTTTAATGACAGGATAGATACGCAGTATTTT.

The V gene is TRBV2, the J gene TRBJ2-1; possibly TRBD1 for D (6 bases). The CDR3 has 14 residues. With 6 bases removed from V and 9 bases from J, the gap between germline ends came to 18 bases. The germline V gene encodes CDR1 SNHLY and CDR2 FYNNEI. This CDR3 reads CASRPGIRDTEQFF. As DNA, the CDR3 is TGTGCCAGCAGACCCGGTATCCGGGACACTGAGCAGTTCTTC.

V and J are TRBV2 and TRBJ2-3; 11 positions match TRBD2. The CDR3 has 15 residues. Losses at the gene ends were 6 bases for V and 6 bases for J; bases not matched to a gene: 8. Per the germline V gene, CDR1 is SNHLY and CDR2 is FYNNEI. The CDR3 bases are TGTGCCAGCAGCGCTAGCGGGGGGACCCCCGATACGCAGTATTTT. Translation gives CASSASGGTPDTQYF.

This chain links TRBV5-1 with TRBJ2-7; 9 bases fit TRBD2. Unmatched junction bases numbered 5, after V lost 2 bases and J lost 2 bases. This CDR3 has 15 amino acids. CDR1 and CDR2 (germline): SGHRS, YFSETQ. In nucleotides, the CDR3 is TGCGCCAGCAGCTTTACCGGGACTAGCACCTACGAGCAGTACTTC. Translation gives CASSFTGTSTYEQYF.

V is TRBV29-1 and J is TRBJ1-2; no firm D call. Germline V gene lookup returns CDR1 SQVTM and CDR2 ANQGSEA. Trimming removed 4 bases at V and 4 bases at J, with 7 bases between. The CDR3 spans 11 residues. The CDR3 DNA reads TGCAGCGTTGGATGGAGCTATGGCTACACCTTC. This codes for CSVGWSYGYTF.

The rearrangement uses TRBV5-4 and TRBJ2-5; 7 positions agree with TRBD2. CDR1 SGHNT and CDR2 YYREEE come from the germline V gene (reference sequence). This CDR3 has 15 residues. With V trimmed by 2 bases and J by 7 bases, 11 bases remained unmatched. CDR3 bases: TGTGCCAGCAGCTTAAACGGGAGGCCCCAGGGGACCCAGTACTTC. This codes for CASSLNGRPQGTQYF.

The chain couples TRBV4-1 to TRBJ2-5, with 9 bases lining up with TRBD1. The end of the DNA aligns better with TRBJ2-7, so the J call may be wrong. CDR1 MGHRA and CDR2 YSYEKL come from the germline V gene. The CDR3 contains 14 residues. CDR3 nucleotide sequence: TGCGCCAGCAGCCAAGGGACAGGGGTCTACGAGCAGTACTTC. Amino acids: CASSQGTGVYEQYF.

This clone has more than one count but fewer than ten. The chain uses TRBV7-3 and TRBJ2-7, with 8 bases fitting TRBD1. V was clipped by 5 bases and J by 5 bases; unmatched bases: 8. Germline-derived CDR1 and CDR2 are SGHTA and FQGTGA. The CDR3 is made up of 14 amino acids. CDR3 residues: CASSIRQGSHEQYF. CDR3 coding DNA: TGTGCCAGCAGCATCCGACAGGGGTCCCACGAGCAGTACTTC.

This clone is a singleton in its sample. The V and J genes are TRBV21-1 and TRBJ1-1; TRBD1 reflects the table's D call only, with no check against the DNA. TRBV21-1 is a known pseudogene. This CDR3 has 12 amino acids. The CDR3, as DNA: TGTGCCAGCAGCATTCACAGCACTGAAGCTTTCTTT. Its protein product is CASSIHSTEAFF.

The chain uses TRBV6-5 and TRBJ2-3, with D uncertain. The CDR3 loop spans 13 amino acids. V was shortened by 5 bases and J by 3 bases, with 9 bases between the two germline ends. Germline V CDR1 and CDR2: MNHEY, SVGAGI. CDR3 sequence: CASSIMETDTQYF. The CDR3 DNA follows: TGTGCCAGCAGTATAATGGAGACAGATACGCAGTATTTT.

This clone was observed a single time. The rearrangement joins TRBV5-5 to TRBJ1-5, with D tentatively TRBD1 (6 bases). The V gene lost 2 bases and the J gene lost 2 bases, with 14 bases spanning the gap. Germline loops: CDR1 SGHKS, CDR2 YYEKEE (reference sequence). This CDR3 contains 16 residues. CDR3 nucleotides: TGTGCCAGCAGCTTCGGGGGGCTTAGCGGCAATCAGCCCCAGCATTTT. Translation: CASSFGGLSGNQPQHF.

This clone was observed a few times. The gene calls are TRBV7-6 and TRBJ1-1, with 9 bases fitting TRBD1. This CDR3 contains 16 residues. The germline CDR1 and CDR2 sequences are SGHVS and FNYEAQ. Trimming removed 5 bases from V and 0 bases from J; junction bases left unmatched: 7. CDR3 DNA: TGTGCCAGCAGCACTTCCGGGACAGGGATGAACACTGAAGCTTTCTTT. It encodes CASSTSGTGMNTEAFF.

The rearrangement links TRBV7-9 to TRBJ1-5, with D unclear. Per the germline V gene, CDR1 is SEHNR and CDR2 is FQNEAQ (reference sequence). Trimming took off 4 bases at V and 0 bases at J, with 10 bases between the two ends. The CDR3 is 15 residues long. CDR3 bases: TGTGCCAGCAGCTCAGACATTGGTAGCAATCAGCCCCAGCATTTT. Encoded protein: CASSSDIGSNQPQHF.

The rearrangement links TRBV18 to TRBJ1-5; 8 nucleotides align to TRBD1. CDR1 KGHSH and CDR2 LQKENI come from the germline V gene. J was trimmed by 0 bases and V by 3 bases; bases with no gene match: 4. The CDR3 has 16 amino acids. CDR3 in DNA: TGTGCCAGCTCACCGGACAGGGACTTTAGCAATCAGCCCCAGCATTTT. Encoded protein: CASSPDRDFSNQPQHF.

This clone was seen only a few times. This chain uses TRBV5-6 with TRBJ2-3; a weak D match, TRBD2 (6 bases). V was trimmed by 0 bases and J by 1 base, leaving 12 bases between them. In germline, CDR1 is SGHDT, CDR2 YYEEEE. There are 16 residues in the CDR3. CDR3 sequence: CASSLEASEGTDTQYF. DNA for the CDR3: TGTGCCAGCAGCTTGGAGGCTAGCGAGGGCACAGATACGCAGTATTTT.

This sequence joins TRBV19 and TRBJ2-7; the match to TRBD1 covers 8 bases. The CDR3 has 14 residues. Germline-derived CDR1 and CDR2 are LNHDA and SQIVND (reference sequence). Germline trimming cut 3 bases from V and 5 bases from J; bases unmatched to any gene: 6. CDR3 residues: CASSMVDREDEQYF. CDR3 bases: TGTGCCAGTAGTATGGTGGACAGGGAGGACGAGCAGTACTTC.

The J gene is TRBJ2-3, the V gene TRBV4-1; 10 nucleotides line up with TRBD2. Germline trimming cut 0 bases from V and 3 bases from J; bases unmatched to any gene: 21. Per the germline V gene, CDR1 is MGHRA and CDR2 is YSYEKL. This CDR3 contains 22 residues. The CDR3 DNA is TGCGCCAGCAGCCAAGAGGGGTTGGGACTAGCGAACCGTTTTGTTCGGACAGATACGCAGTATTTT. Translation: CASSQEGLGLANRFVRTDTQYF.

This chain links TRBV30 with TRBJ2-7; 14 bases fit TRBD2. The CDR3 is 19 amino acids. V gave up 0 bases and J gave up 2 bases; unmatched junction bases: 12. Germline V lookup: CDR1 GTSNPN, CDR2 SVGIG (reference sequence). CDR3 DNA sequence: TGTGCCTGGAGTGTTATGGCCAAGGTGGGACTAGCGGGAGCCTACGAGCAGTACTTC. Translated: CAWSVMAKVGLAGAYEQYF.

The chain employs TRBV18 and TRBJ2-1, with D tentatively TRBD2 (5 bases). Between the trimmed V and J ends, which lost 3 bases and 7 bases, there was a span of 7 bases. Germline V gene data show CDR1 as KGHSH and CDR2 as LQKENI. This CDR3 region has 12 residues. In DNA, the CDR3 is TGTGCCAGCTCACCGGACTTAAATGAGCAGTTCTTC. This gives the protein CASSPDLNEQFF.

The chain joins TRBV5-4 to TRBJ2-7; 11 nucleotides match TRBD1. With V trimmed by 0 bases and J by 4 bases, 3 bases remained unmatched. CDR1 is SGHNT, CDR2 YYREEE, per germline (reference sequence). The CDR3 consists of 15 residues. CDR3 loop: CASSLAGTGGYEQYF. CDR3 nucleotide sequence: TGTGCCAGCAGCTTGGCTGGGACAGGGGGGTACGAGCAGTACTTC.

The CDR3 nucleotides read TGCGCCAGCAGCTTGCTGTCTAGCGGGAGCTACGAGCAGTACTTC. Its protein is CASSLLSSGSYEQYF. The chain links TRBV5-1 to TRBJ2-5; 10 bases align to TRBD2. The end of the DNA aligns better with TRBJ2-7, so the J call may be wrong. The germline CDR1 and CDR2 sequences are SGHRS and YFSETQ. The CDR3 loop spans 15 amino acids.

The gene calls are TRBV7-8 and TRBJ2-7; 7 bases are a match to TRBD1. The CDR3 extends over 13 amino acids. V was pared by 6 bases and J by 1 base, with 3 bases of the junction left unmatched. CDR1 is SGHVS, CDR2 FQNEAQ, per germline. In DNA, the CDR3 is TGTGCCAGCAGATACAGGGGATCCTACGAGCAGTACTTC. This gives the protein CASRYRGSYEQYF.

As for this clone: One junction end does not reproduce the germline sequence, and a read error may be involved. V and J are TRBV7-9 and TRBJ2-3, with TRBD1 matching over 9 bases. The germline CDR1 and CDR2 sequences are SEHNR and FQNEAQ (reference sequence). The CDR3 totals 17 residues. CDR3 residues: CSSSPYSGTGLIDTQYF. The CDR3 DNA reads TGTTCCAGCAGCCCGTATTCTGGGACAGGGTTGATAGATACGCAGTATTTT.

In this sample, this clone turned up a few times. This chain uses TRBV5-1 with TRBJ2-1; 11 nucleotides line up with TRBD2. The CDR3 has 16 amino acids. Unmatched junction bases numbered 5, after V lost 2 bases and J lost 4 bases. CDR1 and CDR2 from the germline V gene are SGHRS and YFSETQ. The CDR3 is CASSFSGGERYNEQFF. Here the CDR3 DNA reads TGCGCCAGCAGCTTTAGCGGGGGGGAACGGTACAATGAGCAGTTCTTC.

This clone was observed a few times. This sequence joins TRBV5-6 and TRBJ2-5, with a possible D match to TRBD1 (5 bases). V lost 2 bases and J lost 7, with 9 bases in between. The germline gives CDR1 SGHDT, CDR2 YYEEEE. This CDR3 contains 12 residues. The CDR3 nucleotides are TGTGCCAGCAGCTTTAGAACAGGGACCCAGTACTTC. Its protein is CASSFRTGTQYF.

This chain joins TRBV5-1 and TRBJ1-1; possibly TRBD1 for D (6 bases). Trimming stripped 2 bases from V and 5 bases from J, with 22 bases between. This CDR3 has 17 residues. The V gene's germline CDR1 is SGHRS and CDR2 YFSETQ. The CDR3 bases are TGCGCCAGCAGCTTTTCTGGGGGGGCAGGCCCGGGAACTGAAGCTTTCTTT. Translation: CASSFSGGAGPGTEAFF.